This T cell receptor (beta chain) came from a study of blood T cell repertoires in COVID-19 (dated by TCRdb to the early 2020s). Looking at the study overall: The collaborator samples originated in the United States, Italy and Spain and spanned the acute and convalescent phases of COVID-19. The prospective study material was composed of cDNA or gDNA derived from T cells, B-cell-depleted T cells, or PBMCs. Nearly every sample came with metadata listing a de-identified subject ID, COVID-19 status, age in years and sex. The repertoires were released in a freely available public database intended as a resource for research on the immune response to SARS-CoV-2. Where available, HLA class I and class II types were taken from metadata supplied by the sample provider and were not determined by assay-based typing. The samples were drawn from the first 160 participants of the ongoing ImmuneRACE study and from under 1,500 subjects provided by 6 global collaborators. Deeply sampled blood TCRbeta repertoires from subjects exposed to, actively infected with, or recovered from COVID-19 were included in the dataset. Results and caveats for the whole study, not just this receptor: The amount of clinical and demographic metadata varied by source and participant and was provided uncurated.

The immunoSEQ Assay, a bias-controlled multiplex PCR, was used to amplify TCRbeta CDR3 regions from genomic DNA. Concerning the study's data processing: Within the assay, amplification of reference gene primers was used to estimate how many nucleated cells each sample contained. To quantify the absolute abundance of each unique TCRbeta CDR3 rearrangement, sequence reads were collapsed and filtered. Productive Simpson clonality was computed per sample as the square root of Simpson's diversity index over productive rearrangements. As stored in TCRdb, this immuneACCESS dataset retains in-frame rearrangements with V and J assigned. A fraction of the clones does not appear; measured against another copy, unresolved V genes explain less than half of the discrepancy, and the remainder lacks a known reason. V and J calls and clone size are given by that table; D and trimming were obtained from the DNA. This sample gives 400,000 to 550,000 clones in total; about 89% of them show up just once. About 4.3% of the sample is held by the ten biggest clonotypes.

Collaborating institutions collected whole blood in K2EDTA tubes following their own protocols. Collaborator samples were shipped for TCRbeta analysis as frozen whole blood, isolated PBMCs, or DNA extracted from either sample type. Notes on this clone: Its antigen is unknown. Per-base qualities were not stored, and no clone one base away is much larger.

Material for sequencing was peripheral blood. The origin of this receptor is a woman in her twenties or thirties with acute or convalescent COVID-19.

CDR3 loop: CASSLGGQGSYEQYF. The nucleotides read TGTGCCAGCAGTTTAGGGGGCCAGGGGAGTTACGAGCAGTACTTC. The sequence links TRBV27 to TRBJ2-7; the D gene is perhaps TRBD1, from 6 matching bases. From the cysteine up to the phenylalanine, the CDR3 has a length of 15 residues. Only CDR3 DNA remains: 45 bases, in frame from the first base. V lost 2 bases and J lost 4 bases; the stretch between them is 15 bases long. Based on the germline V gene (reference sequence), the CDR1 and CDR2 sequences are MNHEY and SMNVEV.